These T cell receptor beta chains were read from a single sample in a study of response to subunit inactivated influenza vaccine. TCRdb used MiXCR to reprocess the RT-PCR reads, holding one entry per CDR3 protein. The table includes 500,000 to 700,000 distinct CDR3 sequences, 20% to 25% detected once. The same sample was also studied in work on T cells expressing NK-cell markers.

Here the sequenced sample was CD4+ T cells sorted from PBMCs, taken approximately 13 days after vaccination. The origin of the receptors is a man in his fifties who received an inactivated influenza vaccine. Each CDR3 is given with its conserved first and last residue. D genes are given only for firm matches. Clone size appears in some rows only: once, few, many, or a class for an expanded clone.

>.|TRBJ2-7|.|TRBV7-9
TGTGCCAGCAGCACGCTGGGGGAGCAGTACTTC
CASSTLGEQYF
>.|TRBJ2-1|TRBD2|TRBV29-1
TGCAGCCTTAGCGGGAGGGCCAGGGGTGAGCAGTTCTTC
CSLSGRARGEQFF
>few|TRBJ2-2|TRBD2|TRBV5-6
TGTGCCAGCAGGAGCGGGGTTGACACCGGGGAGCTGTTTTTT
CASRSGVDTGELFF
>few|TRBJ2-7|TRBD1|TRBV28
TGTGCCAGCAACCTGAACAGGGGGCGCGCCCAGTACTTC
CASNLNRGRAQYF
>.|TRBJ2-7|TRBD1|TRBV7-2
TGTGCCAGCAGCTTGATACAGGGGTCCTACGAGCAGTACTTC
CASSLIQGSYEQYF
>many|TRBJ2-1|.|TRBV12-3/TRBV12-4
TGTGCCAGCGGCTCCCCCCCGAATGAGCAGTTCTTC
CASGSPPNEQFF
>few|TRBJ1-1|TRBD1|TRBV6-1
TGTGCCAGCAGGTGGGCAGGGGGCCTCGGCACTGAAGCTTTCTTT
CASRWAGGLGTEAFF
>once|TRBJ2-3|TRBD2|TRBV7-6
TGTGCCAGCAGCTCCGGACTAGCGGGAGGTGTGGGCACAGATACGCAGTATTTT
CASSSGLAGGVGTDTQYF
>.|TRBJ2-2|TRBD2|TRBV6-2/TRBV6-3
TGTGCCAGCAGTTTCGCAATGACTAGCGGATTAACCGGGGAGCTGTTTTTT
CASSFAMTSGLTGELFF
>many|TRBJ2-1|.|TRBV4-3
TGCGCCAGCAGCCAAGACCACCGGGCCTACAATGAGCAGTTCTTC
CASSQDHRAYNEQFF
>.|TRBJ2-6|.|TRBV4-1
TGCGCCAGCAGCCGATTACAGATGGCCGGGGCCAACGTCCTGACTTTC
CASSRLQMAGANVLTF
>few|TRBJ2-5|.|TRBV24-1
TGTGCCACCAGTCCAGGGATTCAGTACCAAGAGACCCAGTACTTC
CATSPGIQYQETQYF
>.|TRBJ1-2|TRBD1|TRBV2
TGTGCCAGCACCAAGGGACAGGACTATGGCTACACCTTC
CASTKGQDYGYTF
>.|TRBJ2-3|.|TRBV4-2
TGTGCCAGCAGCCATGGCAAAAGCACAGATACGCAGTATTTT
CASSHGKSTDTQYF
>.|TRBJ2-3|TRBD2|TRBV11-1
TGTGCCAGCAGCCCCGGGACTAGCGGGAGGGCCGGGTCAGATACGCAGTATTTT
CASSPGTSGRAGSDTQYF
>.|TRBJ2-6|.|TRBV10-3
TGTGCCATCAGTGAGTCGGGGCGGGTCTCTGGGGCCAACGTCCTGACTTTC
CAISESGRVSGANVLTF
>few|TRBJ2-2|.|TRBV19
TGTGCCAGTAGTATAGATCTGAGTCGGACCGGGGAGCTGTTTTTT
CASSIDLSRTGELFF
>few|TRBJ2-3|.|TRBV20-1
TGCAGTGCTAGATACGCGCCCGGAGATACGCAGTATTTT
CSARYAPGDTQYF
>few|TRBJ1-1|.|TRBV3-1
TGTGCCAGCAGCCAAGCCGGCCAGAGGACTGAAGCTTTCTTT
CASSQAGQRTEAFF
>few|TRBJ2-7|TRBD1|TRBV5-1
TGCGCCAGCAGCTGGGGGACAGGGGGCTACGAGCAGTACTTC
CASSWGTGGYEQYF
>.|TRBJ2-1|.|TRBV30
TGTGCCTGGAGTAGGTCTAACTACAATGAGCAGTTCTTC
CAWSRSNYNEQFF
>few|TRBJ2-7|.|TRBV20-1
TGCAGTGCCTACGGACAGTCCTACGAGCAGTACTTC
CSAYGQSYEQYF
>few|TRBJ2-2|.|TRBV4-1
TGCGCCAGCAGCCAGTCGGGCTTAGGGACCGGTCATATCTATACCGGGGAGCTGTTTTTT
CASSQSGLGTGHIYTGELFF
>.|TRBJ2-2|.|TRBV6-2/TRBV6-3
TGTGCCAGCACCGATCTCACCGGGAACACCGGGGAGCTGTTTTTT
CASTDLTGNTGELFF
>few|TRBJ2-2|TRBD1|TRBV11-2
TGTGCCAGCAGCCAACGGGACAGTTACACCGGGGAGCTGTTTTTT
CASSQRDSYTGELFF
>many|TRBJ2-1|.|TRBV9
TGTGCCAGCAGCGTAGATCTAGGGGGACGAAAAGAGCAGTTCTTC
CASSVDLGGRKEQFF
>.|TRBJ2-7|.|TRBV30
TGTGCCTGGACCCCGGCGGAGAGGTACTACGAGCAGTACTTC
CAWTPAERYYEQYF
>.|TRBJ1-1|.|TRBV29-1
TGCAGCGTTGAACGGCAGTTGAACACTGAAGCTTTCTTT
CSVERQLNTEAFF
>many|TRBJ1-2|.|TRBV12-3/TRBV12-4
TGTGCCAGCAGTCCTACCCTCGGGGGTAACTATGGCTACACCTTC
CASSPTLGGNYGYTF
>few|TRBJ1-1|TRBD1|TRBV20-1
TGCAGTGCTACCGACTCCGGGACAGGGGGTCCCACTGAAGCTTTCTTT
CSATDSGTGGPTEAFF
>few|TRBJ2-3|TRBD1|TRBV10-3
TGTGCCATCAATGGACAGGGTGTGACAGATACGCAGTATTTT
CAINGQGVTDTQYF
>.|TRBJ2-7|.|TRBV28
TGTGCCAGCAGATCCAGGTCGTACGAGCAGTACTTC
CASRSRSYEQYF
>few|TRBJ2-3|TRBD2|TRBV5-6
TGTGCCAGCAGCCAAACGGGGGGTAGCACAGATACGCAGTATTTT
CASSQTGGSTDTQYF
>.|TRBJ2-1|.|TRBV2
TGTGCCAGCAGGGGATCGGACAGCTCCTACAATGAGCAGTTCTTC
CASRGSDSSYNEQFF
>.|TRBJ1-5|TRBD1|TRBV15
TGTGCCACCAGCCGAAGGGCCCAGGGGGACAATCAGCCCCCGCATTTT
CATSRRAQGDNQPPHF
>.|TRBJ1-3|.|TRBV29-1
TGCAGCGTTGTTGGGGCTGGAATCACCATATATTTT
CSVVGAGITIYF
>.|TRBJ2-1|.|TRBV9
TGTGCCAGCAGCGTAGAAGACCGCGGGAATGAGCAGTTCTTC
CASSVEDRGNEQFF
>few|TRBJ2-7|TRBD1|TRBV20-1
TGCAGTGCTAGAGTTCCAGGGGGCCTCTACTCCTACGAGCAGTACTTC
CSARVPGGLYSYEQYF
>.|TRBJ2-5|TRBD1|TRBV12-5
TGTGCTAGTGGCCCCGGGGACAGGGGAGAGACCCAGTACTTC
CASGPGDRGETQYF
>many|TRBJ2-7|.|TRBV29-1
TGCAGCGTCAGAACGGGGGCCGGAGGTGAGCAGTACTTC
CSVRTGAGGEQYF
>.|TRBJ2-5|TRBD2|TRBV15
TGTGCCACCAGCGGTGGGACTAGCGCCTCCTCAGCGGAGACCCAGTACTTC
CATSGGTSASSAETQYF
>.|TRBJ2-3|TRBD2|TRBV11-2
TGTGCCAGCAGCTTATTCGGGACTAGCGGGGGGCTCCGCCCCACAGATACGCAGTATTTT
CASSLFGTSGGLRPTDTQYF
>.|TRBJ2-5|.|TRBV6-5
TGTGCCAGCAGTTACTCGGGACTTGGGGGACAGACCCAGTACTTC
CASSYSGLGGQTQYF
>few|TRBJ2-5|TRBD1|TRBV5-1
TGCGCCAGTGAAGGGACAGGGGGCGGGGAGATCCAGTACTTC
CASEGTGGGEIQYF
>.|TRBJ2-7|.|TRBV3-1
TGTGCCAGCAGCCAAGATGGTCACTTCTGGTACGAGCAGTACTTC
CASSQDGHFWYEQYF
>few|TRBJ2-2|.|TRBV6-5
TGTGCCAGCAGTTTTAGGGGGGGCGGGGAGCTGTTTTTT
CASSFRGGGELFF
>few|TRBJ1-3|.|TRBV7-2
TGTGCCAGCAGCTTAGTTGGGGGCAGGGACACCATATATTTT
CASSLVGGRDTIYF
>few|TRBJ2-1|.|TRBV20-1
TGCAGTGCTCTATTGCGATATCCGTTCTTC
CSALLRYPFF
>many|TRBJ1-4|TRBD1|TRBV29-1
TGCAGCGTAGGACGGGACAGACGTGAAAAACTGTTTTTT
CSVGRDRREKLFF
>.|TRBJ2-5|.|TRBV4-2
TGTGCCAGCAGCCAAGCCCAGCTACAAGAGACCCAGTACTTC
CASSQAQLQETQYF
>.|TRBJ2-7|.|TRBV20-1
TGCAGTGCCTCCGCGCGACAGACCCCCTACGAGCAGTACTTC
CSASARQTPYEQYF
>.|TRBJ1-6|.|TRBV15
TGTGCCACCAGAGAGAGCTCAGGGACGAATTCACCCCTCCACTTT
CATRESSGTNSPLHF
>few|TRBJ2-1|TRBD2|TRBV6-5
TGTGCCAGCAGTTACTCGTACCCAGGACTAGCGGGAAACAATGAGCAGTTCTTC
CASSYSYPGLAGNNEQFF